The T cell receptor (beta chain) under discussion was sequenced for a study of T-cell reconstitution after alpha-beta-depleted transplantation in children. Study-wide findings and caveats: Recipient T cells and thymic progenitors that survived gave rise to the high TCRbeta diversity observed at day 60 in some patients.

Unique molecular identifiers tagged the TCRbeta library. TCRdb itself ran the PCR reads through MiXCR, one entry per CDR3 protein. This table has some 290,000 distinct CDR3 sequences, 23% appearing once. Worth noting for this clonotype: No antigen is known for it. At one of its ends the junction is not consistent with the germline gene, which may arise from a read error.

The CDR3 covers 17 residues. The V gene's germline CDR1 is MGHRA and CDR2 YSYEKL. V and J are TRBV4-1 and TRBJ1-3; 9 bases are shared with TRBD1. The specimen was PBMCs, mostly from graft donor cells, collected 180 days after TCRalphabeta/CD19-depleted stem cell transplant. The sequence was collected from a male patient aged 5 to 17 who had a stem cell transplant for acute lymphoblastic leukemia, so the T cells may come from the graft donor. The CDR3 DNA is TGCGCCAGCAGCCGCGATCAGCCGGGACAGGGTGGATACACCATATATTTT. This encodes CASSRDQPGQGGYTIYF.